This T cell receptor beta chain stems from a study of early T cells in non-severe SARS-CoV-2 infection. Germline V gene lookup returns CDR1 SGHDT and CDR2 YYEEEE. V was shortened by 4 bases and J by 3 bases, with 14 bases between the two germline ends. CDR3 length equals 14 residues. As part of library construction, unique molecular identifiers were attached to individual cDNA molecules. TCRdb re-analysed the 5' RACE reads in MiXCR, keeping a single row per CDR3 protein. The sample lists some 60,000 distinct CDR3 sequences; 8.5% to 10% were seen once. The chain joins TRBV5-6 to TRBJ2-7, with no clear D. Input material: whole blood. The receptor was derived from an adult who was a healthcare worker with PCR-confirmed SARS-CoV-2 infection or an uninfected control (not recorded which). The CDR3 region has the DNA TGTGCCAGCAGCGGTGGACCCCTGAGCTACGAGCAGTACTTC. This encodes CASSGGPLSYEQYF. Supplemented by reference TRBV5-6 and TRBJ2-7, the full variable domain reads DAGVTQSPTHLIKTRGQQVTLRCSPKSGHDTVSWYQQALGQGPQFIFQYYEEEERQRGNFPDRFSGHQFPNYSSELNVNALLLGDSALYLCASSGGPLSYEQYFGPGTRLTVT.